This T cell receptor (beta chain) was sequenced in a study of beta chain features in type 1 diabetes. Investigators reverse transcribed all isolated RNA, so they sequenced expressed TCRB transcripts. Clones were read by immunoSEQ multiplex PCR, and TCRdb kept only the in-frame ones, dropping some. Of 310,000 or so clones in the sample, around 8.5% are singletons; the top ten hold more than 0.8%. Study-level points and caveats: Moderate yet significant TCRB CDR3 shortening was seen in Type 1 diabetes patients in all four CD4+ subsets.

Concerning this clone: Its antigen is undetermined. Other DNA sequences in this specimen translate into the identical CDR3.

The TCR originated in a man aged 25 to 45 with type 1 diabetes. Sequenced input: central memory CD4+ T cells from blood.

The chain's CDR3 is CASSLGREGGYTF. The CDR3 nucleotides read TGTGCCAGCAGCTTAGGGCGTGAAGGTGGCTACACCTTC. The chain has TRBV7-2 and TRBJ1-2, with D uncertain. The CDR3 consists of 13 residues. Germline CDR1 reads SGHTA; CDR2 reads FQGNSA. The V gene lost 1 base and the J gene lost 7 bases, with 10 bases spanning the gap.